A selection of T cell receptor beta chains follows, all from one sample in a study of T cells in Graves' hyperthyroidism and ophthalmopathy. MiXCR, run by TCRdb on the multiplex PCR reads, gives a single entry per CDR3 protein. Of around 500,000 distinct CDR3 sequences listed, 12% to 15% are singletons. Sequencing was done on a sample of blood. Receptor source: a woman aged 40 to 50 with Graves' hyperthyroidism. Each CDR3 is given with its conserved first and last residue. D genes are given only for firm matches. The listing skips clone size in some rows; elsewhere it reads once, few, many or a size class.

clone size | J gene | V gene | D gene | CDR3 DNA | CDR3 protein
few | TRBJ2-2 | TRBV18 | TRBD2 | TGTGCCAGCTCACTATCCGCATTAACGGGACTAGCAAACACCGGGGAGCTGTTTTTT | CASSLSALTGLANTGELFF
. | TRBJ1-1 | TRBV9 | TRBD1 | TGTGCCAGCAGCGCGACAGGGTGGGACACTGAAGCTTTCTTT | CASSATGWDTEAFF
few | TRBJ2-4 | TRBV3-1 | . | TGTGCCAGCAGCCTAAGGACGGTCTTTGCCAAAAACATTCAGTACTTC | CASSLRTVFAKNIQYF
. | TRBJ2-3 | TRBV10-2 | TRBD2 | TGCGCCAGCAGCGCGGGAGGCCCCCCAGATACGCAGTATTTT | CASSAGGPPDTQYF
many | TRBJ1-5 | TRBV12-3/TRBV12-4 | . | TGTGCCAGCAGTTTCCCCCCCGATCAGCCCCAGCATTTT | CASSFPPDQPQHF
many | TRBJ2-1 | TRBV13 | TRBD2 | TGTGCCAGCAGCTCAGGACTAGCGGGAGGTTATGAGCAGTTCTTC | CASSSGLAGGYEQFF
many | TRBJ1-1 | TRBV20-1 | . | TGCAGTGCTAAAGACGTTAGCCGTGCTGAAGCTTTCTTT | CSAKDVSRAEAFF
many | TRBJ2-3 | TRBV20-1 | TRBD1 | TGCAGTGCGAGACAGGGGACTACAGATACGCAGTATTTT | CSARQGTTDTQYF
many | TRBJ2-1 | TRBV7-2 | TRBD2 | TGTGCCAGCAGCTTCGGGCTAGCGGACAACAGGGAGCAGTTCTTC | CASSFGLADNREQFF
few | TRBJ2-5 | TRBV13 | . | TGTGCCAGCAGCACGAGATCCGGGACTGAAGAGACCCAGTACTTC | CASSTRSGTEETQYF
many | TRBJ2-7 | TRBV6-1 | TRBD1 | TGTGCCAGCAGTGATGGGACAGGGGTCGGCGAGCAGTACTTC | CASSDGTGVGEQYF
. | TRBJ2-7 | TRBV29-1 | . | TGCAGCGTGGTCGCGGACTCCTACGAGCAGTACTTC | CSVVADSYEQYF
many | TRBJ1-1 | TRBV6-5 | . | TGTGCCAGCAGTTACGCGGTAGGGTCGAACACTGAAGCTTTCTTT | CASSYAVGSNTEAFF
. | TRBJ2-7 | TRBV20-1 | TRBD2 | TGCAGTGCTAGTTTTCTAGCGGGAGCGGCTAACGAGCAGTACTTC | CSASFLAGAANEQYF